What follows are 15 T cell receptor beta chains derived from one specimen sequenced in a study of neurological immune-mediated disorders. MiXCR, applied by TCRdb to the 5' RACE reads, yields one record per CDR3 protein. The sample yields some 16,000 distinct CDR3 sequences, around 9% seen once. The sequencing input was CD8+ T cells from blood. The receptors shown here come from a man in his fifties or sixties in good health.

This clonotype was recorded at least ten times. The chain recombines TRBV4-1 with TRBJ2-1, with 8 bases lining up with TRBD2. CDR3 length: 13 residues. V was clipped by 2 bases and J by 12 bases; unmatched bases: 6. Germline values: CDR1 MGHRA, CDR2 YSYEKL. In DNA form, the CDR3 reads TGCGCCAGCAGCCAAACCACTAGCGGAGGGCAGTTCTTC. Its translation is CASSQTTSGGQFF.

This clonotype occurred many times. This chain connects TRBV5-6 to TRBJ2-2, with D perhaps matching TRBD1 (5 bases). Looked up from germline, CDR1 is SGHDT and CDR2 is YYEEEE. CDR3 length equals 12 residues. Trimming took off 4 bases at V and 8 bases at J, with 9 bases between the two ends. The CDR3 loop reads CASSPGSGELFF. CDR3 sequence (DNA): TGTGCCAGCAGCCCAGGGTCGGGGGAGCTGTTTTTT.

This clonotype appeared many times. This chain connects TRBV9 to TRBJ2-3; 9 bases align to TRBD2. This CDR3 region has 16 residues. Germline V CDR1 and CDR2: SGDLS, YYNGEE. J gave up 6 bases and V 2 bases, and 10 bases lay outside the gene matches. CDR3 bases: TGTGCCAGCAGCGTGGGAATAGCGGGAGCAGCTGATACGCAGTATTTT. Its translation: CASSVGIAGAADTQYF.

This clonotype was detected many times. The DNA for the CDR3 is TGTGCCAGCAGTTTCGGCTCTGGGGCCAACGTCCTGACTTTC. Its protein is CASSFGSGANVLTF. The chain is built from TRBV12-3 or TRBV12-4 and TRBJ2-6; no clear D. The CDR3 has 14 amino acids. With 3 bases removed from V and 0 bases from J, the gap between germline ends came to 3 bases.

This clonotype was seen repeatedly, ten times or more. The V and J genes are TRBV27 and TRBJ2-4; D not resolved. In germline, CDR1 is MNHEY, CDR2 SMNVEV (reference sequence). V lost 3 bases, J lost 0 bases, and 9 bases lay in between. The CDR3 contains 15 residues. CDR3 sequence (DNA): TGTGCCAGCAGTTTCGGCTTACTAGCCAAAAACATTCAGTACTTC. This sequence encodes CASSFGLLAKNIQYF.

This clonotype was recorded many times. This may come from a read error, since a much larger clone is one base off. The chain links TRBV4-1 to TRBJ1-2; 7 bases fit TRBD1. Looked up from germline, CDR1 is MGHRA and CDR2 is YSYEKL. This CDR3 has 11 residues. The CDR3 nucleotides read TGCGCCAGCGGCCAGGGGGGGGGCTACACCTTC. It codes for CASGQGGGYTF.

In this sample, this clonotype turned up many times. The chain carries TRBV6-5 and TRBJ2-1; D remains unclear. Looked up from germline, CDR1 is MNHEY and CDR2 is SVGAGI. Trimming shortened V by 6 bases and J by 4 bases, and 16 bases separated the two germline ends. CDR3 length equals 15 residues. CDR3 coding DNA: TGTGCCAGCAGCTCGGACGGCCTTAGTTACAATGAGCAGTTCTTC. Its protein product is CASSSDGLSYNEQFF.

This clonotype has ten or more counts. The chain is built from TRBV4-3 and TRBJ2-6; D uncertain. The CDR3 contains 15 residues. Germline CDR1 reads LGHNA; CDR2 reads YSLEER. The germline V and J ends were trimmed by 3 bases and 0 bases, with 6 bases remaining between them. CDR3 sequence: CASSQDGSGANVLTF. CDR3 nucleotides: TGCGCCAGCAGCCAGGACGGCTCTGGGGCCAACGTCCTGACTTTC.

This clonotype came up many times. The chain links TRBV7-9 to TRBJ1-4; D is unclear. This CDR3 contains 14 residues. Trimming cost V 2 bases and J 7 bases, with 11 bases left between them. The germline gives CDR1 SEHNR, CDR2 FQNEAQ (reference sequence). CDR3 region: CASSLTQYAEKLFF. For the CDR3, the DNA is TGTGCCAGCAGCTTAACACAGTACGCTGAAAAACTGTTTTTT.

This clonotype was recorded only once. The rearrangement links TRBV6-2 or TRBV6-3 to TRBJ2-7; D remains ambiguous. CDR1 and CDR2 from the germline V gene are MNHEY and SVGEGT. CDR3 size: 15 residues. V was shortened by 9 bases and J by 2 bases, with 20 bases between the two germline ends. CDR3 sequence (DNA): TGTGCCAGTTACTCTCCAGCCTCGCTACCCTACGAGCAGTACTTC. This translates into CASYSPASLPYEQYF.

By share, this clonotype ranks as medium-sized. The rearrangement joins TRBV15 to TRBJ2-3; 8 nucleotides match TRBD2. The CDR3 runs to 15 residues. Per germline, CDR1 LNHNV and CDR2 YYDKDF (reference sequence). V was clipped by 0 bases and J by 2 bases; unmatched bases: 1. CDR3 sequence: CATSRDGRATDTQYF. Here the CDR3 DNA reads TGTGCCACCAGCAGAGACGGGAGGGCCACAGATACGCAGTATTTT.

This clonotype was found many times. V is TRBV7-2 and J is TRBJ2-1; either TRBD1 or TRBD2 may supply D (5 bases each). The V gene's germline CDR1 is SGHTA and CDR2 FQGNSA. This CDR3 comprises 14 residues. Trimming took off 5 bases at V and 7 bases at J, with 15 bases between the two ends. CDR3 sequence reads: CASSEFVGVNEQFF. Written as DNA, the CDR3 is TGTGCCAGCAGCGAATTCGTGGGGGTAAATGAGCAGTTCTTC.

This clonotype was observed at least ten times. The chain is built from TRBV11-2 and TRBJ2-7, with 9 bases that match TRBD2. The germline gives CDR1 SGHAT, CDR2 FQNNGV. V lost 5 bases to trimming and J lost 4 bases; unmatched junction nucleotides: 3. The CDR3 totals 13 residues. CDR3 nucleotides: TGTGCCAGCAGCGTTAGCGGGAGATACGAGCAGTACTTC. Encoded protein: CASSVSGRYEQYF.

This clonotype was seen repeatedly, ten times or more. J is TRBJ2-6 and V is TRBV29-1, with TRBD1 matching over 10 bases. The trim removed 6 bases at V and 0 bases at J, leaving 5 bases unmatched. Germline V gene sequence: CDR1 SQVTM, CDR2 ANQGSEA. The CDR3 loop spans 16 amino acids. CDR3 in amino acids: CSVAGTGVSGANVLTF. The CDR3 coding sequence is TGCAGCGTCGCCGGGACAGGGGTCTCTGGGGCCAACGTCCTGACTTTC. Full variable domain (remainder filled in from reference TRBV29-1 and TRBJ2-6): SAVISQKPSRDICQRGTSLTIQCQVDSQVTMMFWYRQQPGQSLTLIATANQGSEATYESGFVIDKFPISRPNLTFSTLTVSNMSPEDSSIYLCSVAGTGVSGANVLTFGAGSRLTVL.

Ten or more counts support this clonotype. This chain joins TRBV4-2 and TRBJ2-1, with D perhaps assigned TRBD1 or TRBD2 (6 bases each). Germline CDR1 and CDR2: LGHNA and YNFKEQ. Trimming stripped 3 bases from V and 6 bases from J, with 12 bases between. This CDR3 is 14 amino acids long. The DNA of the CDR3 is TGTGCCAGCAGCCATAGGGGGGCGGCCAATGAGCAGTTCTTC. Protein product: CASSHRGAANEQFF.